The T cell receptor beta chain described here comes from a study of T cells after yellow fever vaccination. Overall study findings and caveats: Post-booster samples contained most primary-vaccination clones (around 95% CD4, 88% CD8). Repertoires sorted by FACS could include abundant clonotypes that are contaminants from the bulk population.

The CDR3 is 13 residues long. The V gene end was trimmed by 7 bases and the J gene end by 11 bases; junction bases not matched to a gene: 12. One entry per CDR3 protein, called by TCRdb with MiXCR from the 5' RACE reads. The data show around 250,000 distinct CDR3 sequences, with 6% to 7.5% seen just once and about 0.9% held by the top ten. A word on this clonotype: Its cognate antigen is unknown.

The chain couples TRBV12-3 or TRBV12-4 to TRBJ2-3; TRBD1 matches at 7 bases. The sequence derives from a man aged 30 to 39 who received the YFV17D yellow fever vaccine. Sample: CD4+ T cells sorted from PBMCs, taken 15 days after the yellow fever booster vaccination. For the CDR3, the DNA is TGTGCCAGCACTCTGGCGCCGGACAGGAGGCAGTATTTT. The encoded protein is CASTLAPDRRQYF.